A single sample is the source of the 26 T cell receptor beta chains below, sequenced in a study of cytomegalovirus exposure and HLA in healthy donors. The study ran its PCR with 60 Vbeta and 13 Jbeta primers. Using immunoSEQ multiplex PCR, the repertoire was profiled, and TCRdb retains in-frame clones only, with some absent. Of under 150,000 clones listed, 75% to 80% are singletons. Material: PBMCs. The receptors shown here come from a middle-aged man in good health and CMV-seropositive.

The chain carries TRBV14 and TRBJ2-5; D is perhaps TRBD1 (5 bases). Germline V gene lookup returns CDR1 SGHDN and CDR2 FVKESK. With 1 base removed from V and 6 bases from J, the gap between germline ends came to 18 bases. The CDR3 extends over 16 amino acids. CDR3 nucleotides: TGTGCCAGCAGCCAAGGGGCAGGGCTGGATCGAAAGACCCAGTACTTC. Translating gives CASSQGAGLDRKTQYF.

About this clone: Different DNA sequences within this sample yield the same CDR3. This chain uses TRBV5-4 with TRBJ2-7; the D is unclear. In germline, CDR1 is SGHNT, CDR2 YYREEE (reference sequence). The V end lost 4 bases, the J end lost 1 base, and 15 bases lay between the germline ends. The CDR3 runs to 15 residues. CDR3 sequence reads: CASSGPPSGSYEQYF. The CDR3, as DNA: TGTGCCAGCAGCGGCCCCCCTAGTGGATCCTACGAGCAGTACTTC.

This clone has a handful of counts. The sample has other DNA sequences that encode this CDR3 too. This chain connects TRBV7-8 to TRBJ2-3, with TRBD2 as a possible D gene (6 bases). The length of the CDR3 is 17 residues. The V end lost 6 bases, the J end lost 2 bases, and 21 bases lay between the germline ends. CDR1 is SGHVS, CDR2 FQNEAQ, per germline. CDR3 region: CASRLGVWREVTDTQYF. In DNA form, the CDR3 reads TGTGCCAGCAGGCTAGGGGTCTGGCGGGAAGTCACAGATACGCAGTATTTT.

This clone has a single count. The J gene is TRBJ1-2, the V gene TRBV27; D is unclear. The CDR3 covers 15 residues. Germline V gene lookup returns CDR1 MNHEY and CDR2 SMNVEV (reference sequence). Trimming cost V 8 bases and J 4 bases, with 20 bases left between them. CDR3 in amino acids: CASCPNGLAGYGYTF. The DNA for the CDR3 is TGTGCCAGCTGCCCTAATGGCCTAGCGGGCTATGGCTACACCTTC.

CDR3 nucleotides: TGTGCCAGCAGCCCAAAACTAGCGGGCTCCTACAATGAGCAGTTCTTC. It specifies CASSPKLAGSYNEQFF. The V gene is TRBV7-9, the J gene TRBJ2-1; 9 bases match TRBD2. The V gene end was trimmed by 5 bases and the J gene end by 0 bases; junction bases not matched to a gene: 5. The CDR3 runs to 16 residues. CDR1 and CDR2 from the germline V gene are SEHNR and FQNEAQ (reference sequence).

CDR3 sequence: CASSEVSSYEQYF. CDR3 nucleotide sequence: TGTGCCAGCAGTGAGGTCAGCTCCTACGAGCAGTACTTC. This chain connects TRBV25-1 to TRBJ2-7; D uncertain. The length of the CDR3 is 13 residues. Per germline, CDR1 MGHDK and CDR2 SYGVNS. V was pared by 3 bases and J by 0 bases, with 6 bases between.

This clone was seen a handful of times. The chain carries TRBV6-1 and TRBJ1-2; a possible D gene is TRBD1 (5 bases). This CDR3 comprises 13 residues. Germline-derived CDR1 and CDR2 are MNHNS and SASEGT. Trimming took off 6 bases at V and 2 bases at J, with 10 bases between the two ends. CDR3 nucleotide sequence: TGTGCCAGCAGCGGACAACCAAACTATGGCTACACCTTC. Translating it yields CASSGQPNYGYTF.

The CDR3: CSVAGTPKVDEQYF. The CDR3 nucleotides are TGCAGCGTCGCCGGGACTCCGAAGGTCGACGAGCAGTACTTC. The chain combines TRBV29-1 with TRBJ2-7; possible D gene TRBD2, 6 bases. Per the germline V gene, CDR1 is SQVTM and CDR2 is ANQGSEA. The V and J ends lost 6 bases and 5 bases respectively, with 20 bases between them. The length of the CDR3 is 14 residues.

This clone appeared a few times. The chain links TRBV14 to TRBJ1-2; D unresolved. Per germline, CDR1 SGHDN and CDR2 FVKESK. V was trimmed by 1 base and J by 2 bases, leaving 11 bases between them. This CDR3 region has 15 residues. In nucleotides, the CDR3 is TGTGCCAGCAGCCAAGCCGTGTCTCGGAACTATGGCTACACCTTC. Its protein product is CASSQAVSRNYGYTF.

This clone was seen once. The V and J genes are TRBV28 and TRBJ1-2; 7 bases map to TRBD1. The V gene end was trimmed by 4 bases and the J gene end by 4 bases; junction bases not matched to a gene: 18. Germline-derived CDR1 and CDR2 are MDHEN and SYDVKM. This CDR3 has 18 amino acids. The CDR3 bases are TGTGCCAGCAGTTCTCTGGACACCCAAATACAGGGGCTCTATGGCTACACCTTC. It translates to CASSSLDTQIQGLYGYTF.

V usage is TRBV28 and J usage is TRBJ1-1; possible D gene TRBD1, 5 bases. V was clipped by 1 base and J by 4 bases, with 10 bases between them. Germline-derived CDR1 and CDR2 are MDHEN and SYDVKM. This CDR3 is 14 amino acids long. For the CDR3, the DNA is TGTGCCAGCAGTTTATCGGGGGGGGGCACTGAAGCTTTCTTT. Translation: CASSLSGGGTEAFF.

This clone was seen a handful of times. The rearrangement links TRBV10-3 to TRBJ2-1; 14 bases map to TRBD2. CDR3 length equals 14 residues. Germline-derived CDR1 and CDR2 are ENHRY and SYGVKD. V lost 8 bases and J lost 7; bases outside the gene matches: 4. CDR3 nucleotides: TGTGCCATCTCAGGACTAGCGGGAGGAAATGAGCAGTTCTTC. Residues: CAISGLAGGNEQFF.

The chain combines TRBV9 with TRBJ2-5, with 9 bases matching TRBD2. The length of the CDR3 is 17 residues. V shed 4 bases, J shed 5 bases, and the junction held 15 bases outside the gene matches. CDR1 SGDLS and CDR2 YYNGEE come from the germline V gene. The CDR3 loop reads CASSSQIRREGLETQYF. The CDR3 region has the DNA TGTGCCAGCAGCTCCCAAATAAGGCGGGAGGGCCTCGAGACCCAGTACTTC.

The table lists this clone with a few counts. The CDR3 spells CASKPDRDSNYGYTF. CDR3 nucleotides: TGTGCCAGCAAACCCGACAGGGACTCTAACTATGGCTACACCTTC. The chain carries TRBV27 and TRBJ1-2; 7 positions agree with TRBD1. Germline CDR1 reads MNHEY; CDR2 reads SMNVEV (reference sequence). V lost 7 bases and J lost 0; bases outside the gene matches: 8. The CDR3 runs 15 residues.

The V gene is TRBV5-1, the J gene TRBJ2-7; 8 bases are a match to TRBD1. Germline lookup yields CDR1 SGHRS and CDR2 YFSETQ. This CDR3 has 15 residues. With V trimmed by 4 bases and J by 2 bases, 8 bases remained unmatched. CDR3 in amino acids: CASSPRQGTPYEQYF. CDR3 bases: TGCGCCAGCAGCCCGAGACAGGGGACCCCCTACGAGCAGTACTTC. Full variable domain (remainder filled in from reference TRBV5-1 and TRBJ2-7): KAGVTQTPRYLIKTRGQQVTLSCSPISGHRSVSWYQQTPGQGLQFLFEYFSETQRNKGNFPGRFSGRQFSNSRSEMNVSTLELGDSALYLCASSPRQGTPYEQYFGPGTRLTVT.

This sequence joins TRBV25-1 and TRBJ2-5; TRBD2 agrees at 7 bases. Germline-derived CDR1 and CDR2 are MGHDK and SYGVNS. The ends lost 4 bases at V and 1 base at J; junction bases unmatched: 9. This CDR3 is built from 16 residues. CDR3 sequence (DNA): TGTGCCAGCAGTGTGGGGGGAGGGAGGGTCCAAGAGACCCAGTACTTC. Translation: CASSVGGGRVQETQYF.

This clone was seen a few times. The chain joins TRBV6-1 to TRBJ1-3; 7 nucleotides agree with TRBD1. CDR3 size: 16 residues. The germline V gene has CDR1 MNHNS and CDR2 SASEGT. With 0 bases clipped from V and 0 bases from J, the junction kept 2 bases outside the gene matches. CDR3: CASSEAKGASGNTIYF. The CDR3, as DNA: TGTGCCAGCAGTGAAGCCAAGGGGGCCTCTGGAAACACCATATATTTT.

This clone has a handful of counts. The chain is built from TRBV30 and TRBJ2-6; maybe TRBD1 (5 bases). CDR1 and CDR2 (germline): GTSNPN, SVGIG (reference sequence). The CDR3 is made up of 15 amino acids. Trimming removed 2 bases from V and 0 bases from J, with 8 bases in between. The CDR3 sequence is CAWSPGFSGANVLTF. CDR3 nucleotides: TGTGCCTGGAGTCCAGGGTTCTCTGGGGCCAACGTCCTGACTTTC.

The gene calls are TRBV28 and TRBJ2-5; 8 bases are a match to TRBD1. Trimming cost V 2 bases and J 2 bases; bases outside gene matches: 7. The CDR3 is 16 residues long. The germline V gene has CDR1 MDHEN and CDR2 SYDVKM. CDR3 sequence reads: CASSLGQGGTQETQYF. The CDR3, as DNA: TGTGCCAGCAGTTTAGGACAGGGCGGAACTCAAGAGACCCAGTACTTC.

Comments on this clone: At one of its ends the junction is not consistent with the germline gene, which may arise from a read error. The chain joins TRBV7-9 to TRBJ1-4, with D perhaps TRBD1 (5 bases). The CDR3 loop spans 14 amino acids. The germline V gene encodes CDR1 SEHNR and CDR2 FQNEAQ (reference sequence). The CDR3 sequence is CSSRAVTIGEKLFF. The CDR3 bases are TGTTCCAGCAGGGCCGTCACTATAGGCGAAAAACTGTTTTTT.

This clone was detected only a few times. This rearrangement joins TRBV7-2 to TRBJ2-7; 9 bases align to TRBD1. Germline trimming cut 1 base from V and 2 bases from J; bases unmatched to any gene: 6. In germline, CDR1 is SGHTA, CDR2 FQGNSA. The CDR3 loop spans 16 amino acids. The CDR3 nucleotides are TGTGCCAGCAGCTTAGTCGGGACAGGGCTAACCTACGAGCAGTACTTC. Translation: CASSLVGTGLTYEQYF.

V and J are TRBV27 and TRBJ2-3; D is possibly TRBD2 (6 bases). The CDR3 is 18 amino acids. The V gene lost 5 bases and the J gene lost 0 bases, with 21 bases spanning the gap. Germline V gene lookup returns CDR1 MNHEY and CDR2 SMNVEV (reference sequence). The CDR3 protein is CASSPLEVGGPSTDTQYF. In nucleotides, the CDR3 is TGTGCCAGCAGTCCCCTGGAAGTGGGAGGACCGAGCACAGATACGCAGTATTTT.

The chain combines TRBV28 with TRBJ2-2; a weak D match, TRBD2 (6 bases). Trimming removed 3 bases at V and 0 bases at J, with 8 bases between. This CDR3 comprises 15 residues. Germline CDR1 and CDR2: MDHEN and SYDVKM. The CDR3 DNA sequence: TGTGCCAGCAGTTTTAGCGGTACGAACACCGGGGAGCTGTTTTTT. As protein: CASSFSGTNTGELFF.

The rearrangement joins TRBV9 to TRBJ2-3; no firm D call. The CDR3 length is 13 residues. Germline V gene sequence: CDR1 SGDLS, CDR2 YYNGEE. Between the trimmed V and J ends, which lost 2 bases and 4 bases, there was a span of 8 bases. CDR3 bases: TGTGCCAGCAGCGTTCGACTGTCAGATACGCAGTATTTT. Translating gives CASSVRLSDTQYF. Looking up the rest from reference TRBV9 and TRBJ2-3 gives the full variable domain: DSGVTQTPKHLITATGQRVTLRCSPRSGDLSVYWYQQSLDQGLQFLIQYYNGEERAKGNILERFSAQQFPDLHSELNLSSLELGDSALYFCASSVRLSDTQYFGPGTRLTVL.

The genes are TRBV9 and TRBJ2-7, with TRBD2 matching over 7 bases. Trimming took 0 bases from V and 5 from J; bases not matched to a gene: 8. The CDR3 runs 15 residues. The V gene's germline CDR1 is SGDLS and CDR2 YYNGEE. The CDR3 here is CASSVVASGGNEQYF. The CDR3 DNA sequence: TGTGCCAGCAGCGTAGTAGCTAGCGGAGGCAACGAGCAGTACTTC.

The J gene is TRBJ1-1, the V gene TRBV6-5; D not certain. V was trimmed by 2 bases and J by 4 bases, leaving 14 bases between them. CDR3 length equals 15 residues. CDR1 is MNHEY and CDR2 is SVGAGI in the germline V gene. CDR3 residues: CASSYGPMAFTEAFF. CDR3 sequence (DNA): TGTGCCAGCAGTTACGGCCCCATGGCCTTCACTGAAGCTTTCTTT.